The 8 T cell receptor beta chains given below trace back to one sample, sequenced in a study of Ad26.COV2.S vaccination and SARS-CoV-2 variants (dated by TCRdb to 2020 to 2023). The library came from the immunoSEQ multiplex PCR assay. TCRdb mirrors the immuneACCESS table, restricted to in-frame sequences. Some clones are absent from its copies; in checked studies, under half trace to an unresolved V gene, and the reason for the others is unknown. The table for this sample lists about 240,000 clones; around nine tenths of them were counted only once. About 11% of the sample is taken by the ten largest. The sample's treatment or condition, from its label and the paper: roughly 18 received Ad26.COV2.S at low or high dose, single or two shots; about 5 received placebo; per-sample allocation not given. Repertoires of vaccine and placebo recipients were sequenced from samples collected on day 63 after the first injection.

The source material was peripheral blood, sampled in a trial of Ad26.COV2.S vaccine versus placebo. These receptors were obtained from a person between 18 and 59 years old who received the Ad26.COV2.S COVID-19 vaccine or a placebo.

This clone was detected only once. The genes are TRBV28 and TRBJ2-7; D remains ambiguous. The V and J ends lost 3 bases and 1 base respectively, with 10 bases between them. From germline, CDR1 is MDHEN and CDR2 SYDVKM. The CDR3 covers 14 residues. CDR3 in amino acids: CASSFSTASYEQYF. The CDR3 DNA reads TGTGCCAGCAGTTTTTCGACCGCATCCTACGAGCAGTACTTC.

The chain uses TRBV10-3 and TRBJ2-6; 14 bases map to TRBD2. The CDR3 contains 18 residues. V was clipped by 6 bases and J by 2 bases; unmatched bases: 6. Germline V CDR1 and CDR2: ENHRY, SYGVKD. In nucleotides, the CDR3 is TGTGCCATCAGCTCCCGACTAGCGGGAGGGGCTGGGGCCAACGTCCTGACTTTC. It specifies CAISSRLAGGAGANVLTF.

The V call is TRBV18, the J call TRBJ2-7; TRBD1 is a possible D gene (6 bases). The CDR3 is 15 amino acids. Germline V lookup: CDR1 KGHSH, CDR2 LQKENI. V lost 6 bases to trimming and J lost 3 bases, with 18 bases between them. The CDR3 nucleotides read TGTGCCAGCTCCCAAGGACAGAGAACACTCTACGAGCAGTACTTC. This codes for CASSQGQRTLYEQYF.

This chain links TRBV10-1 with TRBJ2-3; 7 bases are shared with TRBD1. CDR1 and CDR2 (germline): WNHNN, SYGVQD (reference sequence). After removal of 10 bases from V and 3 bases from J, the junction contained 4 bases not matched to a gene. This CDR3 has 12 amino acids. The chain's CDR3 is CANCRGTDTQYF. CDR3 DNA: TGCGCCAATTGCAGGGGGACAGATACGCAGTATTTT.

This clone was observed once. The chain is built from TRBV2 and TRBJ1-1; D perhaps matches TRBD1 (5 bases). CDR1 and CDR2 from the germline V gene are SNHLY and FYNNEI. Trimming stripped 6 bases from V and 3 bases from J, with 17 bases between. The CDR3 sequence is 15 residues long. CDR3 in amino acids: CASREWVQGDTEAFF. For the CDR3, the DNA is TGTGCCAGCAGGGAATGGGTCCAAGGGGACACTGAAGCTTTCTTT.

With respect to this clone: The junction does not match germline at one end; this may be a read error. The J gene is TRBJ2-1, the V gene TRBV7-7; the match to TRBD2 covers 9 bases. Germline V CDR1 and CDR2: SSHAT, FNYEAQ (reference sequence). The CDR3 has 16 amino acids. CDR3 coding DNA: TGTGCTAGCAGCTTAGCGCATGGCGGGAGGGCCAATGAGCAGTTCTTC. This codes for CASSLAHGGRANEQFF.

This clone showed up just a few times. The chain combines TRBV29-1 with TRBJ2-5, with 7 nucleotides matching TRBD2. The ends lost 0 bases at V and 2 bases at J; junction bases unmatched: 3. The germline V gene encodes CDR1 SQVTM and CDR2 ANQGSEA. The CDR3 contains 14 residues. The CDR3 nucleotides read TGCAGCGTTGAAGATGAGCGGGGACAAGAGACCCAGTACTTC. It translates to CSVEDERGQETQYF.

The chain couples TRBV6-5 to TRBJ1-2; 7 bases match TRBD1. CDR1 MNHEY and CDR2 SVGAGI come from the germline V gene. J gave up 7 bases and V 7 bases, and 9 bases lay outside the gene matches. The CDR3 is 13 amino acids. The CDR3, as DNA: TGTGCCAGCACCTCTCAGACAGGGATTGGCTACACCTTC. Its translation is CASTSQTGIGYTF.